This T cell receptor beta chain was identified during a study of blood T cell repertoires in COVID-19. Overall study context: The origin of the acute and convalescent COVID-19 samples was the United States, Italy and Spain. PBMCs, B-cell-depleted T cells, or T cells were the source of the cDNA or gDNA that made up the material.

This clone has a single count. Sequence at one end of the junction differs from germline and may be a read error. In the original analysis: The authors estimated nucleated cell counts from reference gene primer amplification. Profiling relied on immunoSEQ multiplex PCR, and the TCRdb table lists in-frame clones only, not all of them. V, J and clone size were drawn from that table, and D and trimming were deduced from the DNA. The sample shows approximately 190,000 clones, roughly 84% of them seen only once. The TCR comes from a human donor in a cohort sampled during active COVID-19. Input material: peripheral blood.

The CDR3, as DNA: TGTGCCAGCAGTGAAGCCGCCAGGAAGCACTTC. This gives the protein CASSEAARKHF. The chain is built from TRBV2 and TRBJ2-7; D ambiguous. The CDR3 runs to 11 residues. Germline loops: CDR1 SNHLY, CDR2 FYNNEI.